This T cell receptor (beta chain) was observed in a study of regulatory T cells in long-lasting Graves disease. Libraries of TCR beta came from iRepertoire HTBI primers plus Arm-PCR of CDR3 regions. TCRdb reanalysed the multiplex PCR reads using MiXCR and keeps one entry per CDR3 protein. The data show 400,000 to 500,000 distinct CDR3 sequences, about 15% seen once. This clonotype occurred a few times. The junction and the germline gene differ at one end; a read error may be behind it. In germline, CDR1 is MDHEN, CDR2 SYDVKM. The CDR3 loop spans 15 amino acids. Time point given: newly diagnosed GD, antithyroid drugs for less than 3 months. TCR sequences were obtained from RNA taken from PBMCs. Graves' disease diagnosis followed American Thyroid Association guidelines. This same sample was also part of a study on T cells in Graves' hyperthyroidism and ophthalmopathy.

The J gene is TRBJ2-3, the V gene TRBV28; perhaps TRBD2 as D (6 bases). Source: peripheral blood mononuclear cells (PBMCs), taken at new diagnosis, from a patient treated with antithyroid drugs. This clonotype originated in a woman between 18 and 29 years old with Graves disease. The CDR3 loop reads CASSPGSTRTDTRYF. The CDR3 DNA reads as TGTGCCAGCAGCCCCGGGAGCACCCGCACAGATACGCGGTATTTT.